Listed below are T cell receptor beta chains from one sample, sequenced in a study of blood T cell repertoires in COVID-19. Data came from immunoSEQ multiplex PCR; TCRdb stores just in-frame clones and leaves some out. The sample contains about 210,000 clones, more than 80% of which appear only once. Sample: PBMCs or T cells enriched from blood (not recorded which). The receptor set was obtained from a man aged 35 to 55 who had recovered from COVID-19. Both conserved end residues are part of each CDR3. A D gene is named only where the DNA matches it firmly. Size is stated for part of the rows, as once, few or many counts, or as a class when the clone is expanded.

V gene: TRBV29-1
J gene: TRBJ1-1
D gene: NA
clone size: NA
CDR3 protein: CSASTQPYTEAFF
CDR3 DNA: TGCAGCGCCTCGACTCAGCCTTACACTGAAGCTTTCTTT

V gene: TRBV5-1
J gene: TRBJ1-3
D gene: NA
clone size: NA
CDR3 protein: CASSLTISSGNTIYF
CDR3 DNA: TGCGCCAGCAGCTTGACAATCTCCTCTGGAAACACCATATATTTT

V gene: TRBV19
J gene: TRBJ1-2
D gene: TRBD1
clone size: few
CDR3 protein: CASSISRDSLPGYTF
CDR3 DNA: TGTGCCAGTAGTATATCGAGGGACAGCCTACCTGGCTACACCTTC

V gene: TRBV19
J gene: TRBJ2-3
D gene: NA
clone size: NA
CDR3 protein: CASSITSMGDTQYF
CDR3 DNA: TGTGCCAGTAGTATCACTAGCATGGGAGATACGCAGTATTTT

V gene: TRBV19
J gene: TRBJ1-1
D gene: NA
clone size: NA
CDR3 protein: CASSTTGYGNTEAFF
CDR3 DNA: TGTGCCAGTAGTACTACCGGGTACGGGAACACTGAAGCTTTCTTT

V gene: TRBV27
J gene: TRBJ1-2
D gene: TRBD1
clone size: NA
CDR3 protein: CASSPGQGVGGYTF
CDR3 DNA: TGTGCCAGCAGTCCCGGACAGGGGGTTGGTGGCTACACCTTC

V gene: TRBV3-1/TRBV3-2
J gene: TRBJ2-3
D gene: TRBD2
clone size: NA
CDR3 protein: CASSQGTSGADTQYF
CDR3 DNA: TGTGCCAGCAGCCAAGGGACTAGCGGGGCAGATACGCAGTATTTT

V gene: TRBV25-1
J gene: TRBJ1-2
D gene: TRBD1
clone size: NA
CDR3 protein: CASRGDRGLGDYGYTF
CDR3 DNA: TGTGCCAGCAGGGGGGACAGGGGGCTGGGTGACTATGGCTACACCTTC

V gene: TRBV30
J gene: TRBJ1-4
D gene: TRBD1
clone size: few
CDR3 protein: CAFRQGGRLFF
CDR3 DNA: TGTGCCTTCAGACAGGGTGGAAGACTGTTTTTT

V gene: TRBV2
J gene: TRBJ1-1
D gene: TRBD1
clone size: NA
CDR3 protein: CASSPQGRNTEAFF
CDR3 DNA: TGTGCCAGCAGTCCACAGGGGCGGAACACTGAAGCTTTCTTT

V gene: TRBV28
J gene: TRBJ1-2
D gene: NA
clone size: once
CDR3 protein: CASSPTLPGYYGYTF
CDR3 DNA: TGTGCCAGCAGTCCGACCCTACCGGGTTACTATGGCTACACCTTC

V gene: TRBV9
J gene: TRBJ2-7
D gene: NA
clone size: NA
CDR3 protein: CASSVLTGEQYF
CDR3 DNA: TGTGCCAGCAGCGTCCTGACTGGAGAGCAGTACTTC

V gene: TRBV3-1/TRBV3-2
J gene: TRBJ1-1
D gene: NA
clone size: NA
CDR3 protein: CASSQLRVRSEAFF
CDR3 DNA: TGTGCCAGCAGCCAATTGAGGGTCAGGTCTGAAGCTTTCTTT

V gene: TRBV19
J gene: TRBJ2-2
D gene: NA
clone size: NA
CDR3 protein: CASSLAGTGELFF
CDR3 DNA: TGTGCCAGTAGTCTCGCGGGCACCGGGGAGCTGTTTTTT

V gene: TRBV3-1/TRBV3-2
J gene: TRBJ1-5
D gene: NA
clone size: NA
CDR3 protein: CASSHSRSNQPQHF
CDR3 DNA: TGTGCCAGCAGCCATTCGAGGAGCAATCAGCCCCAGCATTTT

V gene: TRBV9
J gene: TRBJ1-5
D gene: TRBD1
clone size: once
CDR3 protein: CASSLGTDPLSNQPQHF
CDR3 DNA: TGTGCCAGCAGCCTCGGGACAGACCCCCTTAGCAATCAGCCCCAGCATTTT

V gene: TRBV18
J gene: TRBJ1-3
D gene: NA
clone size: once
CDR3 protein: CASSPDRTSGNTIYF
CDR3 DNA: TGTGCCAGCTCACCAGACAGGACCTCTGGAAACACCATATATTTT

V gene: TRBV18
J gene: TRBJ1-6
D gene: NA
clone size: NA
CDR3 protein: CASSPETVNSPLHF
CDR3 DNA: TGTGCCAGCTCACCAGAGACAGTTAATTCACCCCTCCACTTT

V gene: TRBV7-3
J gene: TRBJ2-1
D gene: NA
clone size: NA
CDR3 protein: CASSFQGQSGEQFF
CDR3 DNA: TGTGCCAGCAGCTTTCAGGGGCAGTCGGGTGAGCAGTTCTTC

V gene: TRBV5-5
J gene: TRBJ1-5
D gene: NA
clone size: NA
CDR3 protein: CASSLGPGAQHF
CDR3 DNA: TGTGCCAGCAGCTTGGGACCGGGGGCCCAGCATTTT

V gene: TRBV3-1/TRBV3-2
J gene: TRBJ2-7
D gene: TRBD2
clone size: once
CDR3 protein: CASSPGLAGLYEQYF
CDR3 DNA: TGTGCCAGCAGCCCTGGACTAGCGGGACTCTACGAGCAGTACTTC

V gene: TRBV3-1/TRBV3-2
J gene: TRBJ2-1
D gene: TRBD1
clone size: NA
CDR3 protein: CASSQQGAYNEQFF
CDR3 DNA: TGTGCCAGCAGCCAGCAGGGGGCTTACAATGAGCAGTTCTTC

V gene: TRBV5-4
J gene: TRBJ2-5
D gene: TRBD1
clone size: NA
CDR3 protein: CASSRDVNRGETQYF
CDR3 DNA: TGTGCCAGCAGCCGCGACGTCAACAGGGGGGAGACCCAGTACTTC

V gene: TRBV5-1
J gene: TRBJ2-3
D gene: TRBD2
clone size: NA
CDR3 protein: CASSWDPVSPGGTQYF
CDR3 DNA: TGCGCCAGCAGCTGGGACCCGGTCTCCCCGGGAGGTACGCAGTATTTT

V gene: TRBV3-1/TRBV3-2
J gene: TRBJ1-2
D gene: NA
clone size: NA
CDR3 protein: CASSQSPVYGYTF
CDR3 DNA: TGTGCCAGCAGCCAAAGTCCGGTCTATGGCTACACCTTC

V gene: TRBV19
J gene: TRBJ1-1
D gene: NA
clone size: NA
CDR3 protein: CASSPQGPTMNTEAFF
CDR3 DNA: TGTGCCAGTAGTCCACAGGGTCCAACAATGAACACTGAAGCTTTCTTT